This entry lists 6 T cell receptor beta chains sequenced from one sample in a study of OX40 agonist ivuxolimab in advanced cancers. Method: immunoSEQ multiplex PCR; TCRdb's copy keeps in-frame clones and lacks some. Here the sample spans under 95,000 clones, approximately 89% being singletons. Source: CD4+ or CD8+ T cells sorted from blood, taken in a trial of the OX40 agonist ivuxolimab. The receptors were sampled from an adult with an advanced solid tumor such as melanoma, head and neck, liver or kidney cancer.

This clone has more than one count but fewer than ten. V gene TRBV19 combines with J gene TRBJ2-1, with a tentative D call TRBD2 (5 bases). This CDR3 has 16 residues. Germline assignment: CDR1 LNHDA and CDR2 SQIVND (reference sequence). Trimming took off 4 bases at V and 4 bases at J, with 17 bases between the two ends. CDR3 in DNA: TGTGCCAGTAGTAGTCCCCGGGGAATGGGTTACAATGAGCAGTTCTTC. Its translation: CASSSPRGMGYNEQFF.

The chain employs TRBV5-4 and TRBJ1-1, with TRBD1 identical over 7 bases. The CDR3 extends over 15 amino acids. J lost 1 base, V lost 0 bases, and 3 bases had no gene match. CDR1 is SGHNT, CDR2 YYREEE, per germline (reference sequence). CDR3 DNA sequence: TGTGCCAGCAGCTTGGAACAGGGGAGGAACACTGAAGCTTTCTTT. This encodes CASSLEQGRNTEAFF.

The chain has TRBV6-1 and TRBJ1-5; the D is unclear. V lost 7 bases and J lost 3, with 16 bases in between. CDR1 and CDR2 (germline): MNHNS, SASEGT. CDR3 length: 15 residues. The CDR3 reads CASTSGSLVNQPQHF. The CDR3 nucleotides read TGTGCCAGCACCTCAGGCAGCCTGGTCAATCAGCCCCAGCATTTT.

This rearrangement joins TRBV7-2 to TRBJ2-1, with D unclear. The CDR3 has 15 residues. The V and J ends lost 1 base and 0 bases respectively, with 7 bases between them. Germline V CDR1 and CDR2: SGHTA, FQGNSA. CDR3 protein: CASSLGFSSYNEQFF. The CDR3 DNA follows: TGTGCCAGCAGCTTAGGCTTTAGCTCCTACAATGAGCAGTTCTTC.

V gene TRBV30 combines with J gene TRBJ2-5; the D is unclear. The CDR3 sequence is 15 residues long. Germline V lookup: CDR1 GTSNPN, CDR2 SVGIG (reference sequence). V was pared by 0 bases and J by 2 bases, with 13 bases between. The CDR3 DNA follows: TGTGCCTGGAGTGTACTTTCTCAGGAGCAAGAGACCCAGTACTTC. Its protein product is CAWSVLSQEQETQYF.

The chain carries TRBV10-3 and TRBJ1-1; unclear D gene. Trimming took 3 bases from V and 2 from J, leaving 13 bases between them. Germline CDR1 reads ENHRY; CDR2 reads SYGVKD. CDR3 size: 15 residues. The CDR3 reads CAISDGSGTNTEAFF. CDR3 nucleotides: TGTGCCATCAGTGATGGTTCGGGAACCAACACTGAAGCTTTCTTT.